This is a list of T cell receptor beta chains from one sample in a study of T cell repertoires in ileal Crohn's disease. Libraries were prepared by immunoSEQ multiplex PCR; TCRdb keeps only in-frame clonotypes and omits some of them. This sample has approximately 2,500 clones, with 70% to 90% found just once. Sequenced: ileal tissue. Receptors originate from an adult with Crohn's disease. Each CDR3 is given with its conserved first and last residue. A D gene is named only where the DNA matches it firmly. Clone size is stated in some rows and not others, as once, few, many or a class when expanded.

>.|TRBJ1-4|TRBD1|TRBV28
TGTGCCAGCAGTCTTCACTTACAGGGGGTTCGGAAACTGTTTTTT
CASSLHLQGVRKLFF
>few|TRBJ2-2|TRBD1|TRBV18
TGTGCCAGCTCACCACCGGGACAGGGAAACACCGGGGAGCTGTTTTTT
CASSPPGQGNTGELFF
>.|TRBJ2-7|.|TRBV7-8
TGTGCCAGCAGCTTTATAGGGAAGTACGAGCAGTACTTC
CASSFIGKYEQYF
>.|TRBJ2-7|TRBD2|TRBV19
TGTGCCACCAAACCTTTAGCGGGTGCATATGGGGAGCAGTACTTC
CATKPLAGAYGEQYF
>.|TRBJ1-1|.|TRBV7-9
TGTGCCAGCAGCTTAGGAGGGACCTTCACTGAAGCTTTCTTT
CASSLGGTFTEAFF
>.|TRBJ2-2|TRBD2|TRBV18
TGTGCCAGCTCACCACCGACGGGGGGGAACACCGGGGAGCTGTTTTTT
CASSPPTGGNTGELFF
>.|TRBJ1-2|.|TRBV6-4
TGTGCCAGCAGCGAAGGAGATTTGGGGGCCTTCAACTATGGCTACACCTTC
CASSEGDLGAFNYGYTF
>.|TRBJ1-1|.|TRBV15
TGTGCCACCAGCAAAGGTAGATTCGTGCCGAAGAACACTGAAGCTTTCTTT
CATSKGRFVPKNTEAFF
>.|TRBJ1-4|.|TRBV7-9
TGTGCCAGCAGCTTAGGTTGGACGGAGTATGAAAAACTGTTTTTT
CASSLGWTEYEKLFF
>.|TRBJ2-7|TRBD1|TRBV13
TGTGCCAGCAGCTCTAGACAGGGCGAGCAGTACTTC
CASSSRQGEQYF
>.|TRBJ2-5|TRBD2|TRBV6-1
TGTGCCAGCAGTGGACAAGTTGGGGGGGAAGAGACCCAGTACTTC
CASSGQVGGEETQYF
>once|TRBJ2-5|TRBD1|TRBV5-4
TGTGCCAGCAGCACTTCTACAGGGGTAGGAGAGACCCAGTACTTC
CASSTSTGVGETQYF
>.|TRBJ2-3|TRBD2|TRBV5-1
TGCGCCAGCAATCCCAGCGGGGGCACAGATACGCAGTATTTT
CASNPSGGTDTQYF
>.|TRBJ2-7|.|TRBV28
TGTGCCAGCAGTCCAACTCGCAACGAGCAGTACTTC
CASSPTRNEQYF
>.|TRBJ1-4|TRBD1|TRBV5-4
TGTGCCAGCAGCGCCGGGACAGGCTCCGACTATGAAAAACTGTTTTTT
CASSAGTGSDYEKLFF
>.|TRBJ1-4|.|TRBV28
TGTGCCAGCAGGGCCCCTAGGGGATTTAATGAAAAACTGTTTTTT
CASRAPRGFNEKLFF
>.|TRBJ1-2|.|TRBV6-1
TGTGCCAGCAGCGAAGACCAGATGGTCGGCTACACCTTC
CASSEDQMVGYTF
>.|TRBJ2-7|.|TRBV20-1
TGCAGTGCTAGAGCTGGGACCGAGCAGTACTTC
CSARAGTEQYF
>.|TRBJ2-1|TRBD2|TRBV28
TGTGCCAGCAGTCCCCCGGTGGCGGGAGTTGAGCAGTTCTTC
CASSPPVAGVEQFF
>.|TRBJ1-1|TRBD1|TRBV7-3
TGTGCCAGCAGCCCCCAGGGACAGTTGAACACTGAAGCTTTCTTT
CASSPQGQLNTEAFF
>.|TRBJ1-1|.|TRBV2
TGTGCCAGCAGTGCGAGTTTTTCGAACACTGAAGCTTTCTTT
CASSASFSNTEAFF
>.|TRBJ2-3|.|TRBV27
TGTGCCAGCAGTTTAATCGCCACAGATACGCAGTATTTT
CASSLIATDTQYF